This TCR beta chain appears in the sequencing data of a study of T cell responses to AZD1222 COVID-19 vaccine. This CDR3 has 14 amino acids. Germline V gene sequence: CDR1 MNHEY, CDR2 SMNVEV (reference sequence). V was cut by 6 bases and J by 3 bases, with 15 bases left in between. Assay used: immunoSEQ multiplex PCR; TCRdb lists only in-frame clones, some missing. Of some 180,000 clones listed, 90% to 95% are singletons. The sample in question was peripheral blood, obtained 28 days after the second AZD1222 dose. This sequence was found in an adult who received the AZD1222 COVID-19 vaccine. This sequence joins TRBV27 and TRBJ2-7; D ambiguous. Here the CDR3 DNA reads TGTGCCAGCAGCAGATACTCTAAGGGCTACGAGCAGTACTTC. As protein: CASSRYSKGYEQYF.